Listed below are T cell receptor beta chains from one sample, sequenced in a study of T cell responses to AZD1222 COVID-19 vaccine. Clones were sequenced by immunoSEQ multiplex PCR, and TCRdb holds only the in-frame ones, with some missing. The data contain 95,000 to 150,000 clones, more than 80% of them singletons. The specimen was peripheral blood, collected on day 0 of AZD1222 vaccination. These receptors were taken from an adult in good health. CDR3s include the opening cysteine and the closing phenylalanine or tryptophan. The order of the fields is V gene, D gene, clone size, J gene, CDR3 DNA, CDR3 protein. A D gene is named only where the DNA matches it firmly. Some rows have no size entry. The others give once, few or many, or a class for an expanded clone.

V: TRBV18; D: NA; size: NA; J: TRBJ1-2; DNA: TGTGCCAGCTCAGGGACGGGTTCTGGTGGCTACACCTTC; CDR3: CASSGTGSGGYTF
V: TRBV18; D: TRBD1; size: medium-sized; J: TRBJ2-2; DNA: TGTGCCAGCTCACCCCCCGGGACAGGGTCGTTAACCGGGGAGCTGTTTTTT; CDR3: CASSPPGTGSLTGELFF
V: TRBV7-9; D: NA; size: NA; J: TRBJ1-1; DNA: TGTGCCAGCAGCTCGGGCCCTCGTGAGGCTTTCTTT; CDR3: CASSSGPREAFF
V: TRBV6-2/TRBV6-3; D: NA; size: NA; J: TRBJ2-7; DNA: TGTGCCAGCAGTTCCACCTTGGGCGAGCAGTACTTC; CDR3: CASSSTLGEQYF
V: TRBV6-5; D: NA; size: NA; J: TRBJ2-4; DNA: TGTGCCAGCAGGGACATAGGGGACATTCAGTACTTC; CDR3: CASRDIGDIQYF
V: TRBV4-1; D: NA; size: NA; J: TRBJ1-5; DNA: TGCGCCAGCAGCCAAGTATTAAGGCAGGGGAGCCAGCATTTT; CDR3: CASSQVLRQGSQHF
V: TRBV28; D: NA; size: NA; J: TRBJ2-5; DNA: TGTGCCAGCAGTTTCCCAATGGGGGGCGTAGAGACCCAGTACTTC; CDR3: CASSFPMGGVETQYF
V: TRBV7-3; D: NA; size: NA; J: TRBJ2-6; DNA: TGTGCCAGCAGCTTAGGGTCTGGGGCCAACGTCCTGACTTTC; CDR3: CASSLGSGANVLTF
V: TRBV7-2; D: NA; size: NA; J: TRBJ2-3; DNA: TGTGCCAGCAGCTTCCTTACTCCTGATACGCAGTATTTT; CDR3: CASSFLTPDTQYF
V: TRBV5-1; D: NA; size: NA; J: TRBJ1-3; DNA: TGCGCCAGCAGCTTGGGTGCAGCGCACAACACCATATATTTT; CDR3: CASSLGAAHNTIYF
V: TRBV5-5; D: NA; size: once; J: TRBJ1-2; DNA: TGTGCCAGCAGTGTAGCCGACAGGATTAACTATGGCTACACCTTC; CDR3: CASSVADRINYGYTF
V: TRBV15; D: TRBD1; size: NA; J: TRBJ1-4; DNA: TGTGCCACCAGGAGGACAGGGAGGGATGAAAAACTGTTTTTT; CDR3: CATRRTGRDEKLFF
V: TRBV5-6; D: NA; size: NA; J: TRBJ2-3; DNA: TGTGCCAGCAGCTTTTACACGCAGATCTACACAGATACGCAGTATTTT; CDR3: CASSFYTQIYTDTQYF
V: TRBV29-1; D: NA; size: NA; J: TRBJ1-3; DNA: TGCAGCGTTGAGGCGGGCTTCTCTGGAAACACCATATATTTT; CDR3: CSVEAGFSGNTIYF
V: TRBV6-2/TRBV6-3; D: NA; size: NA; J: TRBJ2-5; DNA: TGTGCCAGCACCCCAAGAGGAGAGACCCAGTACTTC; CDR3: CASTPRGETQYF
V: TRBV6-6; D: NA; size: NA; J: TRBJ2-7; DNA: TGTGCCAGCAGTTGGACGGACGAGCAGTACTTC; CDR3: CASSWTDEQYF
V: TRBV27; D: NA; size: NA; J: TRBJ2-7; DNA: TGTGCCAGCAGTTTATATCCACAGGGTATCCACGAGCAGTACTTC; CDR3: CASSLYPQGIHEQYF
V: TRBV6-2/TRBV6-3; D: NA; size: NA; J: TRBJ1-5; DNA: TGTGCCAGCAGTTACTCGAAGAAGCGACACCTATATAGCAATCAGCCCCAGCATTTT; CDR3: CASSYSKKRHLYSNQPQHF
V: TRBV24-1; D: TRBD2; size: NA; J: TRBJ2-7; DNA: TGTGCCACCAGTGACCCTTTAGCGGGAAATTACGAGCAGTACTTC; CDR3: CATSDPLAGNYEQYF
V: TRBV27; D: NA; size: NA; J: TRBJ1-6; DNA: TGTGCCAGCAGTTATTCCTCGGCGGGTACTTCACCCCTCCACTTT; CDR3: CASSYSSAGTSPLHF
V: TRBV28; D: NA; size: many; J: TRBJ2-2; DNA: TGTGCCAGCAGTCTAGCGTCGGTCACCGGGGAGCTGTTTTTT; CDR3: CASSLASVTGELFF
V: TRBV28; D: NA; size: NA; J: TRBJ1-3; DNA: TGTGCCAGCGAACACTTCAGGGGCAAGGACACCATATATTTT; CDR3: CASEHFRGKDTIYF
V: TRBV5-1; D: TRBD1; size: NA; J: TRBJ1-2; DNA: TGCGCCAGCAGCCCGGGACAGAGGGAAGGCTACACCTTC; CDR3: CASSPGQREGYTF
V: TRBV7-2; D: NA; size: NA; J: TRBJ2-5; DNA: TGTGCCAGCAGCGTAAGGATGGGGCGGTGGGAGACCCAGTACTTC; CDR3: CASSVRMGRWETQYF
V: TRBV27; D: TRBD1; size: NA; J: TRBJ2-6; DNA: TGTGCCAGCAGTTTATGGCCAGGGGGCGGTCATGGGGCCAACGTCCTGACTTTC; CDR3: CASSLWPGGGHGANVLTF
V: TRBV7-6; D: NA; size: NA; J: TRBJ1-5; DNA: TGTGCCAGCAGCTTCGGGACAATTCAGCCCCAGCATTTT; CDR3: CASSFGTIQPQHF
V: TRBV3-1/TRBV3-2; D: NA; size: NA; J: TRBJ1-5; DNA: TGTGCCAGCAGCCAAGATTCCGGGGGCGACCAGCCCCAGCATTTT; CDR3: CASSQDSGGDQPQHF
V: TRBV5-1; D: NA; size: NA; J: TRBJ2-4; DNA: TGCGCCAGCAGCTTGGACAGCCAAAACATTCAGTACTTC; CDR3: CASSLDSQNIQYF
V: TRBV29-1; D: NA; size: once; J: TRBJ2-7; DNA: TGCAGCGTTGAAGCAACAGCTTACGAGCAGTACTTC; CDR3: CSVEATAYEQYF
V: TRBV7-9; D: TRBD1; size: NA; J: TRBJ2-5; DNA: TGTGCCAGCAGCTTATTGGGACAGCAAGAGACCCAGTACTTC; CDR3: CASSLLGQQETQYF
V: TRBV7-2; D: TRBD1; size: NA; J: TRBJ1-1; DNA: TGTGCCAGCAGCTCCACAGGGGGGAGAACTGAAGCTTTCTTT; CDR3: CASSSTGGRTEAFF
V: TRBV27; D: NA; size: NA; J: TRBJ2-2; DNA: TGTGCCAGCACCCATGGGACCGGGGAGCTGTTTTTT; CDR3: CASTHGTGELFF
V: TRBV18; D: NA; size: NA; J: TRBJ1-2; DNA: TGTGCCAGCCGAGTTCGTCCTGTTGGGGGCTACACCTTC; CDR3: CASRVRPVGGYTF
V: TRBV18; D: TRBD1; size: NA; J: TRBJ1-4; DNA: TGTGCCAGCTCACCACGGGACAGACCCGCAACTAATGAAAAACTGTTTTTT; CDR3: CASSPRDRPATNEKLFF
V: TRBV20-1; D: TRBD1; size: NA; J: TRBJ1-1; DNA: TGCAGTGCTAGTTCCCCCCGGACAGGGGGGACTGAAGCTTTCTTT; CDR3: CSASSPRTGGTEAFF
V: TRBV9; D: NA; size: NA; J: TRBJ1-1; DNA: TGTGCCAGCAGCCTGGGGATAGGCACTGAAGCTTTCTTT; CDR3: CASSLGIGTEAFF
V: TRBV10-3; D: TRBD1; size: NA; J: TRBJ1-2; DNA: TGTGCCATCAGTCTGGCAGGGGGCAACTATGGCTACACCTTC; CDR3: CAISLAGGNYGYTF